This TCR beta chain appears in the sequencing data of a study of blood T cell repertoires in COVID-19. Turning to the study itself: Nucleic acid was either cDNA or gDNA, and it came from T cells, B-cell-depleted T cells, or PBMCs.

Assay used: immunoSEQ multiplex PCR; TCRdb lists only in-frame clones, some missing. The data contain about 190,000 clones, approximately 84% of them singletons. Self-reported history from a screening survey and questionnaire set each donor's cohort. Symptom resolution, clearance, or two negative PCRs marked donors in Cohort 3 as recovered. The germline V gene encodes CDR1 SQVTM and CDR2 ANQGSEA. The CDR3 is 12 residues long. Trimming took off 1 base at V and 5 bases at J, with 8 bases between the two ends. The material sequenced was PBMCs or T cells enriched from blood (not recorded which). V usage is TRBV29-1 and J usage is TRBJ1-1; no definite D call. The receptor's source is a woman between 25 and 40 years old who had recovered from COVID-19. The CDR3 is CSVEGGGTEAFF. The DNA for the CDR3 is TGCAGCGTTGAAGGGGGAGGGACTGAAGCTTTCTTT.